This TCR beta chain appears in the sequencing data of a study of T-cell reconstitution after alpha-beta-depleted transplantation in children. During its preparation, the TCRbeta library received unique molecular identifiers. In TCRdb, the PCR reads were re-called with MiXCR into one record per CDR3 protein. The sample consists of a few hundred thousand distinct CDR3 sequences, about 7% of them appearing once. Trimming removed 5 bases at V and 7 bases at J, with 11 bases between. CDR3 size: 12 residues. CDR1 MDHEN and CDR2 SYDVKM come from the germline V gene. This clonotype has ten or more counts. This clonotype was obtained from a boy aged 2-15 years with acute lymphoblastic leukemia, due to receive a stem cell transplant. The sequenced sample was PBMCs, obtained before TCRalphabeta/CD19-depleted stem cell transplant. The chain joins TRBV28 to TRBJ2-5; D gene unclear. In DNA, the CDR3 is TGTGCCAGCAGTCCCCTGTTTCGGACCCAGTACTTC. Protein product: CASSPLFRTQYF.